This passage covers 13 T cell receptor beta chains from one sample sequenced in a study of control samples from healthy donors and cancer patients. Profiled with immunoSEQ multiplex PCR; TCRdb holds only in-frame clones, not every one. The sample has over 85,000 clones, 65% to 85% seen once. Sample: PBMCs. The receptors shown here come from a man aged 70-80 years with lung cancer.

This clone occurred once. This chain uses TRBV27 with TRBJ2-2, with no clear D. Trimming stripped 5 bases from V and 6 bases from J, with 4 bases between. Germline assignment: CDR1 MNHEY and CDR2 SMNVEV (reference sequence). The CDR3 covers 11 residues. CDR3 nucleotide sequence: TGTGCCAGCAGTGGTGCCGGGGAGCTGTTTTTT. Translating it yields CASSGAGELFF.

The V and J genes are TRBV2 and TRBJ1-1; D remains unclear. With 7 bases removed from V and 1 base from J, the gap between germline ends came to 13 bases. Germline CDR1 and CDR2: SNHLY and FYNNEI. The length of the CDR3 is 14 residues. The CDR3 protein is CASTYTEANTEAFF. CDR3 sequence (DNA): TGTGCCAGCACCTATACAGAAGCGAACACTGAAGCTTTCTTT.

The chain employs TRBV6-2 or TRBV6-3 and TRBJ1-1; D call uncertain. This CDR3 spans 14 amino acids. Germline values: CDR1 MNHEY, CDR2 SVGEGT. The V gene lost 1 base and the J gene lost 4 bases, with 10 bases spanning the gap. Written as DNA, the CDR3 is TGTGCCAGCAGTTACTGGGGAGGGAGCACTGAAGCTTTCTTT. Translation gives CASSYWGGSTEAFF.

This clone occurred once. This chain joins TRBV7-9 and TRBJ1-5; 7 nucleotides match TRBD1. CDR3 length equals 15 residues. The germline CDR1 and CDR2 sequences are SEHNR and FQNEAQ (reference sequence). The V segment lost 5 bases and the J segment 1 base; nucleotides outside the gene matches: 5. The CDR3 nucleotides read TGTGCCAGCAGCCAGGGGGGGGCAAGCAATCAGCCCCAGCATTTT. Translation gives CASSQGGASNQPQHF. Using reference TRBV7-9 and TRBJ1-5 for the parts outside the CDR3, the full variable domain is DTGVSQNPRHKITKRGQNVTFRCDPISEHNRLYWYRQTLGQGPEFLTYFQNEAQLEKSRLLSDRFSAERPKGSFSTLEIQRTEQGDSAMYLCASSQGGASNQPQHFGDGTRLSIL.

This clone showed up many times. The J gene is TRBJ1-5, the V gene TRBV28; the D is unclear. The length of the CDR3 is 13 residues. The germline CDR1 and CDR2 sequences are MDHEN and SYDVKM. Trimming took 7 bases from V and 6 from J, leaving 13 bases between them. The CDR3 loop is CASTIDGSQPQHF. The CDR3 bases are TGTGCCAGCACCATAGATGGTAGTCAGCCCCAGCATTTT.

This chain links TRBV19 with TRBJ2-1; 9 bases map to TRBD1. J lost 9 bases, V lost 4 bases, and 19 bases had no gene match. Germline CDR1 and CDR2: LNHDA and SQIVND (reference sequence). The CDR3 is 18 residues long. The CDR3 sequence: CASSKGQGRTLNVIEQFF. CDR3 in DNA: TGTGCCAGTAGTAAAGGACAGGGGAGAACCCTGAACGTTATTGAGCAGTTCTTC.

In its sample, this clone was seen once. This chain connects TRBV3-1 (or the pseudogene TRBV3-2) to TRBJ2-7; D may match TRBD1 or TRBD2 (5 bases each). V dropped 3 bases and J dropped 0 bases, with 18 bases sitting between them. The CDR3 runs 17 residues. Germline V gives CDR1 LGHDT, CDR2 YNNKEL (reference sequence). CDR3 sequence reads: CASSHPTGTGSSYEQYF. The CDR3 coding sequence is TGTGCCAGCAGCCATCCGACCGGGACGGGTAGCTCCTACGAGCAGTACTTC.

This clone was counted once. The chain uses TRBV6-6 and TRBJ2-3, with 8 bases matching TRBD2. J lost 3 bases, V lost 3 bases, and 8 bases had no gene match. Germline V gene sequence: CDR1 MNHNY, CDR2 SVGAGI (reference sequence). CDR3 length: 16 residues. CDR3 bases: TGTGCCAGCAGTTATGACGGGGGGGCCTTTACAGATACGCAGTATTTT. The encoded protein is CASSYDGGAFTDTQYF.

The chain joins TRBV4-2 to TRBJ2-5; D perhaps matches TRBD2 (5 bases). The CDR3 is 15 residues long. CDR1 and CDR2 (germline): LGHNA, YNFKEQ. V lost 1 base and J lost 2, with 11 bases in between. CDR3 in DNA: TGTGCCAGCAGCCAAGGCAGCGGACCTCAAGAGACCCAGTACTTC. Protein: CASSQGSGPQETQYF.

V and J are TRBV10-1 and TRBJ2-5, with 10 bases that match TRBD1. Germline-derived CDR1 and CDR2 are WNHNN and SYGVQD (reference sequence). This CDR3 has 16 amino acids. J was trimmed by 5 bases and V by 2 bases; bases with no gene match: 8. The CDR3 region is CASSETPGQGSETQYF. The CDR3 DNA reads TGCGCCAGCAGTGAGACTCCGGGACAGGGGAGCGAGACCCAGTACTTC.

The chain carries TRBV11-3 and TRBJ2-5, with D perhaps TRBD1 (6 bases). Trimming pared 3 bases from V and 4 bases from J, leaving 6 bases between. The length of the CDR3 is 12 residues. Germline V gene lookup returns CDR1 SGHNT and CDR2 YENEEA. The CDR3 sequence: CASSFRGETQYF. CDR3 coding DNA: TGTGCCAGCAGCTTCAGGGGAGAGACCCAGTACTTC.

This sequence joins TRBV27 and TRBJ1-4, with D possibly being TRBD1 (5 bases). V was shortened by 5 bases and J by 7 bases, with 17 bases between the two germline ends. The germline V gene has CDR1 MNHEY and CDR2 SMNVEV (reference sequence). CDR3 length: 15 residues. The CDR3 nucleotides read TGTGCCAGCAGTCCGAGGGACGGGTGGAGTGAAAAACTGTTTTTT. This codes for CASSPRDGWSEKLFF.

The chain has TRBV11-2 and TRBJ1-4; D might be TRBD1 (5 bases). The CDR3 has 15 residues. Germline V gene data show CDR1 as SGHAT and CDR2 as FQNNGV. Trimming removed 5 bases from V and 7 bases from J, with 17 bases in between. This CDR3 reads CASSPGTWKFEKLFF. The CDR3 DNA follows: TGTGCCAGCAGCCCTGGGACCTGGAAGTTTGAAAAACTGTTTTTT.